What follows are 23 T cell receptor beta chains derived from one specimen sequenced in a study of shared clonotypes between healthy human individuals. Some clones are missing from TCRdb's copy, which holds only in-frame ones; the method was immunoSEQ multiplex PCR. Among some 1.5 million clones listed, around 95% were seen once. Specimen: naive CD4+ T cells sorted from blood. Subset defined: CD45RA+ positively selected. The source is a man aged 25 to 40 in good health.

The gene calls are TRBV25-1 and TRBJ1-2, with D possibly TRBD1 on 6 matching bases. This CDR3 has 13 amino acids. The germline V gene has CDR1 MGHDK and CDR2 SYGVNS. The ends were cut back, 3 bases at V and 11 bases at J, with 16 bases in the middle. CDR3 bases: TGTGCCAGCAGTGACCCCCAGGGGAGAAGATACACCTTC. Residues: CASSDPQGRRYTF.

The CDR3 nucleotides are TGTGCCAGCAGCGTCGGTTCTAGCGGGTACTCCTACAATGAGCAGTTCTTC. Its translation: CASSVGSSGYSYNEQFF. V usage is TRBV9 and J usage is TRBJ2-1; 8 nucleotides agree with TRBD2. The V gene's germline CDR1 is SGDLS and CDR2 YYNGEE. This CDR3 has 17 residues. With V trimmed by 2 bases and J by 0 bases, 7 bases remained unmatched.

The chain employs TRBV6-1 and TRBJ2-1, with 7 bases matching TRBD2. The CDR3 loop spans 15 amino acids. The germline CDR1 and CDR2 sequences are MNHNS and SASEGT. Germline trimming cut 5 bases from V and 9 bases from J; bases unmatched to any gene: 13. The CDR3 bases are TGTGCCAGCAGTACTCAGACTAGCCAAAACGGTGAGCAGTTCTTC. Its protein is CASSTQTSQNGEQFF.

The V gene is TRBV5-1, the J gene TRBJ2-5, with no clear D. The CDR3 contains 13 residues. Germline V gene lookup returns CDR1 SGHRS and CDR2 YFSETQ. V shed 2 bases and J shed 7 bases, with 12 bases lying between them. DNA for the CDR3: TGCGCCAGCAGCTTCGAGACCGTAGGGACCCAGTACTTC. It translates to CASSFETVGTQYF.

The chain links TRBV7-9 to TRBJ2-3, with TRBD2 identical over 10 bases. The CDR3 runs 17 residues. V trimming: 5 bases; J trimming: 4 bases; junction bases outside the gene matches: 12. CDR1 and CDR2 (germline): SEHNR, FQNEAQ (reference sequence). This chain's CDR3 is CASSPKPSSGSADTQYF. As DNA, the CDR3 is TGTGCCAGCAGCCCCAAGCCCTCTAGCGGGAGTGCAGATACGCAGTATTTT.

Details on this clone: The sample carries other DNA sequences with the same CDR3. This chain connects TRBV9 to TRBJ2-1; the match to TRBD1 covers 7 bases. The CDR3 has 14 amino acids. CDR1 is SGDLS and CDR2 is YYNGEE in the germline V gene. The V gene end was trimmed by 0 bases and the J gene end by 5 bases; junction bases not matched to a gene: 2. CDR3: CASSVVGQNNEQFF. The CDR3 nucleotides read TGTGCCAGCAGCGTAGTGGGACAGAACAATGAGCAGTTCTTC.

The chain links TRBV5-1 to TRBJ1-4, with D perhaps matching TRBD1 (6 bases). Trimming stripped 1 base from V and 8 bases from J, with 15 bases between. The germline V gene encodes CDR1 SGHRS and CDR2 YFSETQ. The CDR3 runs 15 residues. The CDR3 here is CASSLSPGAGEKLFF. The CDR3 DNA is TGCGCCAGCAGCTTGAGTCCGGGGGCCGGGGAAAAACTGTTTTTT.

This sequence joins TRBV11-2 and TRBJ2-2; 8 positions agree with TRBD2. Germline V gene lookup returns CDR1 SGHAT and CDR2 FQNNGV. The CDR3 sequence is 16 residues long. Trimming cost V 10 bases and J 4 bases; bases outside gene matches: 14. CDR3 nucleotides: TGTGCCACCGGGAGGGTAAATTGGCTCATCACCGGGGAGCTGTTTTTT. The encoded protein is CATGRVNWLITGELFF.

A single count supports this clone. The chain employs TRBV18 and TRBJ1-1; D is uncertain. This CDR3 spans 14 amino acids. V was pared by 1 base and J by 4 bases, with 10 bases between. In germline, CDR1 is KGHSH, CDR2 LQKENI. CDR3 coding DNA: TGTGCCAGCTCACCACAGGAGGGCGGCACTGAAGCTTTCTTT. Protein product: CASSPQEGGTEAFF.

The rearrangement links TRBV7-9 to TRBJ2-7; D possibly matches TRBD1 or TRBD2 (6 bases each). The CDR3 contains 15 residues. V gave up 7 bases and J gave up 3 bases, with 19 bases separating them. CDR1 and CDR2 from the germline V gene are SEHNR and FQNEAQ (reference sequence). The DNA for the CDR3 is TGTGCCAGCACCCGAAAGGGGGGTTCGGTCTACGAGCAGTACTTC. This codes for CASTRKGGSVYEQYF.

The chain recombines TRBV5-6 with TRBJ1-1; D is unclear. The CDR3 spans 14 residues. Looked up from germline, CDR1 is SGHDT and CDR2 is YYEEEE. Trimming stripped 1 base from V and 0 bases from J, with 7 bases between. The CDR3 DNA follows: TGTGCCAGCAGCTTGTTCACCCTGAACACTGAAGCTTTCTTT. Protein product: CASSLFTLNTEAFF.

The V call is TRBV11-2, the J call TRBJ1-3; D is uncertain. The length of the CDR3 is 15 residues. V was trimmed by 5 bases and J by 0 bases, leaving 11 bases between them. The germline CDR1 and CDR2 sequences are SGHAT and FQNNGV. The CDR3 is CASSTRTDSGNTIYF. Written as DNA, the CDR3 is TGTGCCAGCAGCACCCGGACGGACTCTGGAAACACCATATATTTT.

The genes are TRBV5-1 and TRBJ2-5, with 7 bases lining up with TRBD1. The CDR3 loop spans 14 amino acids. J was trimmed by 3 bases and V by 3 bases; bases with no gene match: 5. Germline V CDR1 and CDR2: SGHRS, YFSETQ. The CDR3 bases are TGCGCCAGCAGCTCATGGGACAGAGAAGAGACCCAGTACTTC. Protein sequence: CASSSWDREETQYF.

Regarding this clone: The same CDR3 is also encoded by other DNA sequences in this sample. The rearrangement joins TRBV5-4 to TRBJ1-5, with unresolved D. Between the trimmed V and J ends, which lost 0 bases and 7 bases, there was a span of 8 bases. This CDR3 has 13 amino acids. CDR1 is SGHNT and CDR2 is YYREEE in the germline V gene (reference sequence). The CDR3 loop reads CASSLDSSQPQHF. Written as DNA, the CDR3 is TGTGCCAGCAGCTTGGACAGCTCCCAGCCCCAGCATTTT. The full variable domain, in which reference TRBV5-4 and TRBJ1-5 provide the parts outside the CDR3, is ETGVTQSPTHLIKTRGQQVTLRCSSQSGHNTVSWYQQALGQGPQFIFQYYREEENGRGNFPPRFSGLQFPNYSSELNVNALELDDSALYLCASSLDSSQPQHFGDGTRLSIL.

The chain employs TRBV7-9 and TRBJ2-1, with 7 bases aligning to TRBD2. J lost 7 bases, V lost 3 bases, and 15 bases had no gene match. The CDR3 runs to 17 residues. CDR1 is SEHNR and CDR2 is FQNEAQ in the germline V gene (reference sequence). The CDR3 reads CASSFGSLAAEYNEQFF. DNA for the CDR3: TGTGCCAGCAGCTTTGGGAGTCTAGCGGCGGAATATAATGAGCAGTTCTTC.

The V and J genes are TRBV19 and TRBJ2-3; tentatively, D is TRBD2 (6 bases). Trimming shortened V by 6 bases and J by 0 bases, and 13 bases separated the two germline ends. The CDR3 length is 15 residues. Germline CDR1 reads LNHDA; CDR2 reads SQIVND (reference sequence). Written as DNA, the CDR3 is TGTGCCAGTAGGCGTAGCGGATCTAGCACAGATACGCAGTATTTT. This translates into CASRRSGSSTDTQYF.

The CDR3 DNA is TGTGCCAGCGGACTAAGACAGTCCTACGAGCAGTACTTC. This sequence encodes CASGLRQSYEQYF. The genes are TRBV28 and TRBJ2-7, with D tentatively TRBD2 (6 bases). This CDR3 comprises 13 residues. Trimming removed 8 bases from V and 1 base from J, with 12 bases in between. Looked up from germline, CDR1 is MDHEN and CDR2 is SYDVKM.

This chain joins TRBV2 and TRBJ2-1, with TRBD1 identical over 9 bases. The CDR3 consists of 13 residues. V dropped 4 bases and J dropped 9; count of bases not matched to a gene: 4. Germline V CDR1 and CDR2: SNHLY, FYNNEI. The DNA of the CDR3 is TGTGCCAGCAGTGGGGACAGGGTCGGTGAGCAGTTCTTC. Amino acids: CASSGDRVGEQFF.

The V gene is TRBV7-2, the J gene TRBJ2-3; 9 bases align to TRBD1. J was trimmed by 4 bases and V by 3 bases; bases with no gene match: 2. Per the germline V gene, CDR1 is SGHTA and CDR2 is FQGNSA. There are 14 residues in the CDR3. The CDR3 sequence is CASSLGQGPDTQYF. As DNA, the CDR3 is TGTGCCAGCAGCTTGGGACAGGGACCAGATACGCAGTATTTT.

This clone was detected once. The genes are TRBV18 and TRBJ1-3; 9 nucleotides line up with TRBD1. CDR1 is KGHSH, CDR2 LQKENI, per germline. CDR3 length equals 18 residues. V shed 1 base, J shed 1 base, and the junction held 8 bases outside the gene matches. The CDR3 coding sequence is TGTGCCAGCTCACCACTTTCGACAGGGGGGAAGTCTGGAAACACCATATATTTT. Protein: CASSPLSTGGKSGNTIYF.

The J gene is TRBJ2-7, the V gene TRBV25-1; D is unclear. The germline CDR1 and CDR2 sequences are MGHDK and SYGVNS. CDR3 length equals 12 residues. V was pared by 5 bases and J by 3 bases, with 8 bases between. CDR3 nucleotide sequence: TGTGCCAGCAGTCCTAGTGGCTACGAGCAGTACTTC. Protein product: CASSPSGYEQYF.

This clone has just one count. Other DNA sequences in this specimen translate into the identical CDR3. The chain has TRBV28 and TRBJ2-7; D uncertain. V lost 2 bases, J lost 4 bases, and 6 bases lay in between. This CDR3 contains 12 residues. CDR1 MDHEN and CDR2 SYDVKM come from the germline V gene. The CDR3 sequence is CASSLISYEQYF. The CDR3 DNA is TGTGCCAGCAGTTTAATCTCTTACGAGCAGTACTTC.

The V gene is TRBV28, the J gene TRBJ1-2, with D maybe TRBD1 (5 bases). Looked up from germline, CDR1 is MDHEN and CDR2 is SYDVKM. V lost 6 bases and J lost 8, with 13 bases in between. The CDR3 runs 12 residues. The CDR3 nucleotides are TGTGCCAGCAGGGGCCCGGGACGCGGCTACACCTTC. It yields the protein CASRGPGRGYTF.